The 8 T cell receptor beta chains listed next were all sequenced from one sample in a study of T cells after yellow fever vaccination. One entry per CDR3 protein, called by TCRdb with MiXCR from the 5' RACE reads. Found here are some 300,000 distinct CDR3 sequences, 8.5% to 10% of them singletons; the top ten hold about 3.7%. The starting material was CD4+ T cells sorted from PBMCs, obtained 5 days after the yellow fever booster vaccination. The receptors stem from a man between 18 and 35 years old who received the YFV17D yellow fever vaccine.

This clonotype was counted a few times. The rearrangement uses TRBV27 and TRBJ1-1; 7 bases are a match to TRBD1. V shed 7 bases, J shed 0 bases, and the junction held 17 bases outside the gene matches. Germline loops: CDR1 MNHEY, CDR2 SMNVEV (reference sequence). The length of the CDR3 is 18 residues. This chain's CDR3 is CASIPGRRGPDMNTEAFF. The CDR3, as DNA: TGTGCCAGCATCCCGGGGCGGAGGGGGCCCGACATGAACACTGAAGCTTTCTTT.

This clonotype was counted only a few times. The V and J genes are TRBV4-1 and TRBJ1-4; the match to TRBD1 covers 7 bases. The junction had 4 bases not matched to a gene; V was cut back by 1 base and J by 5 bases. CDR1 and CDR2 from the germline V gene are MGHRA and YSYEKL. This CDR3 spans 15 amino acids. The CDR3 spells CASSQAGQRNEKLFF. In DNA, the CDR3 is TGCGCCAGCAGCCAAGCGGGACAGAGAAATGAAAAACTGTTTTTT.

V and J are TRBV6-5 and TRBJ2-2; D unclear. There are 14 residues in the CDR3. In germline, CDR1 is MNHEY, CDR2 SVGAGI. V shed 2 bases and J shed 3 bases, with 7 bases lying between them. The CDR3 here is CASSYRHDTGELFF. In DNA form, the CDR3 reads TGTGCCAGCAGTTACAGACACGACACCGGGGAGCTGTTTTTT.

The CDR3 loop is CASSLGLSPTEAFF. In nucleotides, the CDR3 is TGTGCCAGCAGCTTAGGTCTATCCCCCACTGAAGCTTTCTTT. The rearrangement joins TRBV7-9 to TRBJ1-1; D remains unclear. Trimming shortened V by 1 base and J by 4 bases, and 10 bases separated the two germline ends. This CDR3 is 14 amino acids long. The germline gives CDR1 SEHNR, CDR2 FQNEAQ (reference sequence).

This clonotype has a handful of counts. This chain links TRBV20-1 with TRBJ2-5; D is uncertain. CDR3 length: 14 residues. The V and J ends lost 0 bases and 5 bases respectively, with 13 bases between them. The germline V gene encodes CDR1 DFQATT and CDR2 SNEGSKA (reference sequence). This CDR3 is CSARDRRGRETQYF. The CDR3 DNA follows: TGCAGTGCTAGAGATCGTAGAGGCCGGGAGACCCAGTACTTC.

In this sample, this clonotype turned up a few times. The chain recombines TRBV5-1 with TRBJ1-5, with 9 nucleotides matching TRBD1. V lost 0 bases to trimming and J lost 6 bases; unmatched junction nucleotides: 7. The germline CDR1 and CDR2 sequences are SGHRS and YFSETQ. There are 16 residues in the CDR3. The CDR3: CASSLDGQGTGQPQHF. CDR3 coding DNA: TGCGCCAGCAGCTTGGACGGACAGGGGACTGGTCAGCCCCAGCATTTT.

A remark on this clonotype: This clone may be a read error of a much larger clone one base away. The gene calls are TRBV4-1 and TRBJ2-5, with D possibly TRBD2 on 7 matching bases. This CDR3 is 15 amino acids long. Germline V gene sequence: CDR1 MGHRA, CDR2 YSYEKL. Here the CDR3 DNA reads TGCGCCAGCAGCCAAGGTTCGGGGGGCCGAGAGACCGAGTACTTC. It encodes CASSQGSGGRETEYF.

V gene TRBV18 combines with J gene TRBJ1-1, with D tentatively TRBD1 (5 bases). Per the germline V gene, CDR1 is KGHSH and CDR2 is LQKENI. This CDR3 is 14 amino acids long. V was clipped by 1 base and J by 3 bases, with 9 bases between them. The CDR3 sequence is CASSPQGIDTEAFF. The CDR3 coding sequence is TGTGCCAGCTCACCACAGGGGATCGACACTGAAGCTTTCTTT.